The 20 T cell receptor beta chains in this list originate from one sample, sequenced in a study of T-cell memory formation after mild COVID-19. TCRdb re-analysed the 5' RACE reads in MiXCR, keeping a single row per CDR3 protein. The sample holds over 300,000 distinct CDR3 sequences, 20% to 25% seen once. The source material was PBMCs or a T cell subset sorted from them (not recorded which). These receptors all come from a man between 18 and 35 years old who had mild COVID-19 (a few samples of this study predate the infection). Cell type and time point are not known.

This clonotype has just a few counts. The rearrangement joins TRBV13 to TRBJ1-1; D gene unclear. The V and J ends lost 5 bases and 10 bases respectively, with 14 bases between them. The CDR3 length is 12 residues. Germline V gene data show CDR1 as PRHDT and CDR2 as FYEKMQ (reference sequence). The CDR3 DNA is TGTGCCAGCAGCGAACCGCCGATGGGAGCTTTCTTT. Its protein product is CASSEPPMGAFF.

The rearrangement joins TRBV7-2 to TRBJ2-3; no definite D call. The germline gives CDR1 SGHTA, CDR2 FQGNSA. The CDR3 consists of 15 residues. V was cut by 1 base and J by 4 bases, with 12 bases left in between. The CDR3 region is CASSLGSSLPDTQYF. The CDR3 DNA follows: TGTGCCAGCAGCTTAGGGTCTAGTTTACCAGATACGCAGTATTTT.

The chain combines TRBV5-1 with TRBJ2-5; TRBD2 might be the D (6 bases). CDR1 and CDR2 (germline): SGHRS, YFSETQ. This CDR3 spans 15 amino acids. V lost 4 bases, J lost 1 base, and 14 bases lay in between. DNA for the CDR3: TGCGCCAGCAGCGCCGGCCTAGCGTCCCAAGAGACCCAGTACTTC. Protein product: CASSAGLASQETQYF.

In this sample, this clonotype turned up a few times. The chain joins TRBV20-1 to TRBJ2-1, with D uncertain. The CDR3 is made up of 13 amino acids. Germline CDR1 and CDR2: DFQATT and SNEGSKA (reference sequence). Trimming removed 6 bases at V and 0 bases at J, with 9 bases between. The CDR3 bases are TGCAGTGCCCGCCCAAGCTCCTACAATGAGCAGTTCTTC. This gives the protein CSARPSSYNEQFF.

This clonotype was observed a handful of times. This chain uses TRBV4-3 with TRBJ2-4; 12 bases match TRBD2. J lost 1 base, V lost 0 bases, and 10 bases had no gene match. This CDR3 is built from 20 residues. In germline, CDR1 is LGHNA, CDR2 YSLEER. The CDR3 sequence: CASSQDPLAGGQTAKNIQYF. CDR3 DNA: TGCGCCAGCAGCCAAGACCCGCTAGCGGGGGGGCAAACGGCCAAAAACATTCAGTACTTC.

The rearrangement uses TRBV4-1 and TRBJ1-5; 8 bases agree with TRBD1. The CDR3 has 16 residues. V shed 4 bases and J 6 bases; nucleotides not matched to a gene: 11. Germline V gives CDR1 MGHRA, CDR2 YSYEKL. For the CDR3, the DNA is TGCGCCAGCAGCCCCCGCCAGACAGGGGCTCTTCAGCCCCAGCATTTT. Translation: CASSPRQTGALQPQHF.

The sample holds a few counts of this clonotype. The chain carries TRBV11-3 and TRBJ2-7; a possible D gene is TRBD1 (6 bases). Germline V gene sequence: CDR1 SGHNT, CDR2 YENEEA. Between the trimmed V and J ends, which lost 1 base and 1 base, there was a span of 8 bases. The CDR3 has 14 amino acids. CDR3 sequence reads: CASSLVGASYEQYV. The CDR3 DNA follows: TGTGCCAGCAGCTTAGTGGGGGCTTCCTACGAGCAGTACGTC.

This chain joins TRBV20-1 and TRBJ2-3, with TRBD1 matching 9 bases. Germline V gene lookup returns CDR1 DFQATT and CDR2 SNEGSKA (reference sequence). J was trimmed by 4 bases and V by 3 bases; bases with no gene match: 11. The CDR3 is 16 amino acids. The CDR3 nucleotides read TGCAGTGCTAGTGCACCGGGACAGGGAGCGTCAGATACGCAGTATTTT. It codes for CSASAPGQGASDTQYF.

The V gene is TRBV2, the J gene TRBJ2-2; D may be TRBD1 or TRBD2 (5 bases each). Trimming removed 6 bases at V and 2 bases at J, with 10 bases between. The CDR3 loop spans 14 amino acids. CDR1 is SNHLY and CDR2 is FYNNEI in the germline V gene. The CDR3 bases are TGTGCCAGCAGCAGGGAGAGAAACACCGGGGAGCTGTTTTTT. Protein product: CASSRERNTGELFF.

The V and J genes are TRBV5-1 and TRBJ1-2; TRBD1 matches at 9 bases. Germline loops: CDR1 SGHRS, CDR2 YFSETQ. J was trimmed by 7 bases and V by 3 bases; bases with no gene match: 13. The CDR3 loop spans 16 amino acids. The CDR3 coding sequence is TGCGCCAGCAGCTCCTCATGGACAGGGGTTGACTCTGGCTACACCTTC. Translating gives CASSSSWTGVDSGYTF.

The chain joins TRBV20-1 to TRBJ2-1; TRBD2 aligns across 10 bases. This CDR3 is built from 14 residues. Germline assignment: CDR1 DFQATT and CDR2 SNEGSKA (reference sequence). J was trimmed by 7 bases and V by 0 bases; bases with no gene match: 3. CDR3 nucleotide sequence: TGCAGTGCTAGAGACAGCGGGGGGGCGAATGAGCAGTTCTTC. This translates into CSARDSGGANEQFF.

The rearrangement uses TRBV10-3 and TRBJ1-4, with D perhaps matching TRBD1 (6 bases). Germline CDR1 reads ENHRY; CDR2 reads SYGVKD. Trimming cost V 6 bases and J 5 bases, with 13 bases left between them. The CDR3 has 14 residues. Here the CDR3 DNA reads TGTGCCATCAGAGGTACAGGGCGGAATGAAAAACTGTTTTTT. Residues: CAIRGTGRNEKLFF.

In its sample, this clonotype was seen a few times. This rearrangement joins TRBV7-9 to TRBJ2-7; D is unresolved. The CDR3 consists of 14 residues. The ends were cut back, 1 base at V and 1 base at J, with 8 bases in the middle. Per germline, CDR1 SEHNR and CDR2 FQNEAQ (reference sequence). The CDR3 DNA reads as TGTGCCAGCAGCTTAGAACACGATTCCTACGAGCAGTACGTC. It translates to CASSLEHDSYEQYV.

The chain is built from TRBV28 and TRBJ1-5; no clear D gene. The V end lost 2 bases, the J end lost 3 bases, and 11 bases lay between the germline ends. The CDR3 is made up of 15 amino acids. The germline V gene has CDR1 MDHEN and CDR2 SYDVKM. CDR3 protein: CASSLNGVSNQPQHF. CDR3 in DNA: TGTGCCAGCAGTTTAAATGGGGTCTCCAATCAGCCCCAGCATTTT.

There are many counts of this clonotype. The chain recombines TRBV7-9 with TRBJ1-2; TRBD1 agrees at 8 bases. This CDR3 spans 12 amino acids. Germline V gives CDR1 SEHNR, CDR2 FQNEAQ (reference sequence). Trimming took 5 bases from V and 6 from J; bases not matched to a gene: 2. The CDR3, as DNA: TGTGCCAGCAGCCCGACAGGGGATGGCTACACCTTC. It codes for CASSPTGDGYTF.

This sequence joins TRBV28 and TRBJ2-7, with TRBD1 matching 8 bases. The CDR3 loop spans 14 amino acids. V lost 5 bases to trimming and J lost 3 bases; unmatched junction nucleotides: 6. CDR1 MDHEN and CDR2 SYDVKM come from the germline V gene. CDR3 bases: TGTGCCAGCAGTCCGGACAGGGCAGGCTACGAGCAGTACGTC. Its protein product is CASSPDRAGYEQYV.

J is TRBJ2-6 and V is TRBV29-1, with TRBD2 as a possible D gene (6 bases). The germline CDR1 and CDR2 sequences are SQVTM and ANQGSEA. With 7 bases removed from V and 4 bases from J, the gap between germline ends came to 17 bases. The CDR3 contains 15 residues. CDR3 in DNA: TGCAGCGCCTACCTTGCGGGGTCAGGGGCCAACGTCCTGACTTTC. It translates to CSAYLAGSGANVLTF.

This clonotype was counted between two and nine times. The chain uses TRBV5-1 and TRBJ1-2; D is possibly TRBD1 (6 bases). This CDR3 spans 15 amino acids. Trimming pared 0 bases from V and 7 bases from J, leaving 16 bases between. Looked up from germline, CDR1 is SGHRS and CDR2 is YFSETQ. Here the CDR3 DNA reads TGCGCCAGCAGCTTGGGGGACACTCAAGTCGGTGGCTACACCTTC. It codes for CASSLGDTQVGGYTF.

The chain couples TRBV4-3 to TRBJ2-1; TRBD2 aligns across 9 bases. CDR1 is LGHNA, CDR2 YSLEER, per germline. The CDR3 has 15 residues. V lost 4 bases and J lost 0; bases outside the gene matches: 1. CDR3 residues: CASSRGGASYNEQFF. CDR3 nucleotide sequence: TGCGCCAGCAGCCGCGGGGGGGCCTCCTACAATGAGCAGTTCTTC.

This rearrangement joins TRBV6-1 to TRBJ2-1; maybe TRBD2 (6 bases). In germline, CDR1 is MNHNS, CDR2 SASEGT. The CDR3 totals 13 residues. V lost 8 bases, J lost 7 bases, and 15 bases lay in between. The CDR3: CASGPRRGNEQFF. As DNA, the CDR3 is TGTGCCAGCGGGCCCCGCCGGGGGAATGAGCAGTTCTTC.